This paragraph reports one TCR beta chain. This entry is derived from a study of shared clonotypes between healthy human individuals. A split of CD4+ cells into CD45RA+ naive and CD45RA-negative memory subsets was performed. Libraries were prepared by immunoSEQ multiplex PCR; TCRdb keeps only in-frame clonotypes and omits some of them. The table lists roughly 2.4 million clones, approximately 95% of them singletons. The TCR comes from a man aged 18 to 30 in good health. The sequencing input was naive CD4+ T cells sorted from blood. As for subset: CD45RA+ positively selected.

In DNA, the CDR3 is TGTGCCAGCAGCTTAGCTGTGACAGGTGGAAACACCATATATTTT. Its protein is CASSLAVTGGNTIYF. This chain joins TRBV7-8 and TRBJ1-3, with TRBD1 as a possible D gene (6 bases). The CDR3 extends over 15 amino acids. Germline CDR1 is SGHVS and CDR2 is FQNEAQ. Deletions cut 0 bases from V and 3 bases from J, with 9 bases between.